This T cell receptor beta chain emerged from a study of shared clonotypes between healthy human individuals. Splitting of each subset's genomic DNA was done evenly across several immunoSEQ plates. Original processing notes: Without quality scores, immunoSEQ junctional reads could not be filtered like full-length reads. The repertoire was sequenced with immunoSEQ multiplex PCR; TCRdb's copy has only in-frame clones and lacks some. V, J and clone size reflect that table, while D and trimming were determined from the DNA. This sample yields 2 million or so clones, of which about 95% are seen a single time; about 1.1% belongs to the top ten. V was clipped by 10 bases and J by 2 bases, with 15 bases between them. CDR1 and CDR2 from the germline V gene are SNHLY and FYNNEI. The CDR3 covers 13 residues. CD8 cells classed as naive were CD45RO-negative and positively selected for CCR7, excluding terminally differentiated effector memory CD45RA+ cells.

The material sequenced was naive CD8+ T cells sorted from blood. The rearrangement links TRBV2 to TRBJ2-7; possibly TRBD1 for D (5 bases). This receptor was taken from a man younger than 30 in good health. The CDR3 reads CATEGGAPYEQYF. CDR3 DNA sequence: TGTGCCACCGAAGGTGGGGCCCCCTACGAGCAGTACTTC.